The rows below give T cell receptor beta chains drawn from one sample of a study of a mutant IDH1 vaccine in newly diagnosed glioma. For these receptors, no antigen is known. Here immunoSEQ multiplex PCR was the method, and the copy in TCRdb shows in-frame clones only, minus some. The sample carries more than 50,000 clones, less than 65% recorded once. This specimen was peripheral blood mononuclear cells (PBMCs), taken from a glioma patient whose treatment included an IDH1 peptide vaccine. These receptors were collected from a man aged 35-49 years with glioma. Some clones in this sample may be carry-over from other donors' samples. CDR3s include the opening cysteine and the closing phenylalanine or tryptophan. Each record gives: D gene, CDR3 length, clone size, J gene, V gene, CDR3 DNA, CDR3 protein. A D gene is named only where the DNA matches it firmly. Some rows have no size entry. The others give once, few or many, or a class for an expanded clone.

NA | 16 | NA | TRBJ2-2 | TRBV10-2 | TGCGCCAGCAGTCCTTCTGACAGGTCGAACACCGGGGAGCTGTTTTTT | CASSPSDRSNTGELFF
NA | 15 | NA | TRBJ1-1 | TRBV15 | TGTGCCACCAGCAGGGGAAGGGGGATGAACACTGAAGCTTTCTTT | CATSRGRGMNTEAFF
TRBD2 | 15 | NA | TRBJ2-3 | TRBV2 | TGTGCCAGCAGTGCTAGCGGGGGCAGGACAGATACGCAGTATTTT | CASSASGGRTDTQYF
NA | 15 | NA | TRBJ2-1 | TRBV4-1 | TGCGCCAGCAGCCAAGATGACAGAACCTACAATGAGCAGTTCTTC | CASSQDDRTYNEQFF
TRBD2 | 16 | NA | TRBJ2-1 | TRBV30 | TGTGCCTGGAGTCGTACGGGGATAGCGGGGGGTTCTGAGCAGTTCTTC | CAWSRTGIAGGSEQFF
NA | 13 | few | TRBJ2-7 | TRBV2 | TGTGCCAGCAGTGAAGCAGAAAGATACGAGCAGTACTTC | CASSEAERYEQYF
NA | 16 | NA | TRBJ1-5 | TRBV30 | TGTGCCTGGAGTAGGTTCGGGGGTTATAGCAATCAGCCCCAGCATTTT | CAWSRFGGYSNQPQHF
TRBD1 | 14 | NA | TRBJ1-6 | TRBV5-4 | TGTGCCAGCAGCTTGAGGGGGCTCGGTTCACCCCTCCACTTT | CASSLRGLGSPLHF
TRBD1 | 14 | NA | TRBJ1-2 | TRBV9 | TGTGCCAGCAGTGGGACAGGCCCTCTCTATGGCTACACCTTC | CASSGTGPLYGYTF
NA | 16 | once | TRBJ2-5 | TRBV27 | TGTGCCAGCACCACCTCCTGGGCAGGACGAGAAGAGACCCAGTACTTC | CASTTSWAGREETQYF
NA | 12 | NA | TRBJ1-2 | TRBV2 | TGTGCCAGCAGGAGAGACTCAAGTGGCTACACCTTC | CASRRDSSGYTF
NA | 13 | NA | TRBJ2-7 | TRBV6-5 | TGTGCCAGCAGTTACGACAGTTCCTACGAGCAGTACTTC | CASSYDSSYEQYF
NA | 17 | few | TRBJ2-3 | TRBV7-2 | TGTGCCAGCAGCTTAGATTCTCGGCCCTCCCCCACAGATACGCAGTATTTT | CASSLDSRPSPTDTQYF
NA | 14 | NA | TRBJ1-6 | TRBV9 | TGTGCCAGCAGCGGCCGGGGGTCCAATTCACCCCTCCACTTT | CASSGRGSNSPLHF
TRBD1 | 15 | NA | TRBJ1-6 | TRBV7-9 | TGTGCCAGCAGACCATCGACAGGGAATAATTCACCCCTCCACTTT | CASRPSTGNNSPLHF
TRBD1 | 15 | NA | TRBJ2-7 | TRBV25-1 | TGTGCCAGCAGGGGGACCGGGACAGGGAACAACGAGCAGTACTTC | CASRGTGTGNNEQYF
TRBD2 | 16 | NA | TRBJ2-2 | TRBV5-5 | TGTGCCAGCAGCTTGTGGGATAGCGGGGGGGCCGGGGAGCTGTTTTTT | CASSLWDSGGAGELFF
NA | 14 | NA | TRBJ2-1 | TRBV18 | TGTGCCAGCTCCCTTGGTCGTCCCTACAATGAGCAGTTCTTC | CASSLGRPYNEQFF
NA | 12 | NA | TRBJ2-7 | TRBV30 | TGTGCCTGGAGCGAGACGGCCTACGAGCAGTACTTC | CAWSETAYEQYF
NA | 15 | few | TRBJ1-4 | TRBV2 | TGTGCCAGCAGTGACAGAGGACAATATAATGAAAAACTGTTTTTT | CASSDRGQYNEKLFF
NA | 14 | NA | TRBJ2-5 | TRBV5-1 | TGCGCCAGCAGCTTCGACTTGGCCCAAGAGACCCAGTACTTC | CASSFDLAQETQYF
TRBD1 | 15 | once | TRBJ2-3 | TRBV27 | TGTGCCAGCAGCGACAGGGGCTTGAGCACAGATACGCAGTATTTT | CASSDRGLSTDTQYF
TRBD1 | 16 | NA | TRBJ2-1 | TRBV27 | TGTGCCAGCAGCCGGCCGGGACAGGGTGCGTACAATGAGCAGTTCTTC | CASSRPGQGAYNEQFF
NA | 11 | NA | TRBJ1-1 | TRBV6-6 | TGTGCCAGCAGGGCGGACAGCCAAGCTTTCTTT | CASRADSQAFF
TRBD1 | 15 | NA | TRBJ1-2 | TRBV5-4 | TGTGCCAGCAGCCTCCCCGCTGACAGGGCGTATGGCTACACCTTC | CASSLPADRAYGYTF
NA | 15 | few | TRBJ2-7 | TRBV6-5 | TGTGCCAGCAGTTACTATGTAGGCGGGGAGTACGAGCAGTACTTC | CASSYYVGGEYEQYF
NA | 15 | NA | TRBJ2-3 | TRBV5-1 | TGCGCCAGCAGCTTGGACGGACGGAGGACAGATACGCAGTATTTT | CASSLDGRRTDTQYF
TRBD2 | 14 | few | TRBJ2-2 | TRBV5-1 | TGCGCCAGCAGCCCCCTCCGGGGGGGCGGGGAGCTGTTTTTT | CASSPLRGGGELFF